Sequencing of this T cell receptor beta chain was carried out in a study of Ad26.COV2.S vaccination and SARS-CoV-2 variants (dated by TCRdb to about 2021). Background on the whole study: Vaccine-arm donors were drawn from COV1001, a multicentre, randomized, double-blind, placebo-controlled phase I-IIa trial of Ad26.COV2.S in healthy adults. Participants in the trial were split at random into five groups of five each, receiving low-dose or high-dose Ad26.COV2.S once or twice, or else placebo on both occasions. TCRbeta repertoire sequencing was used to assess the specificity and breadth of SARS-CoV-2-reactive T cell receptors after Ad26.COV2.S vaccination. Investigators remained blinded to trial group allocation during experiments and outcome assessment. A total of some 30 samples were included in the TCR-sequenced set, comprising 19 Ad26.COV2.S vaccine recipients, 5 placebo recipients and 8 SARS-CoV-2 convalescent individuals. Ad26.COV2.S was administered intramuscularly at a dose of 5x10^10 or 1x10^11 viral particles, either as one shot or as two shots given 56 days apart. Broad study findings and their caveats: Comparing responses between vaccine doses or regimens was not something the study was powered to do. Ad26.COV2.S recipients had higher spike-specific TCR breadth than placebo recipients (P = 0.0014). The authors noted that total T cell responses may have been underestimated by the TCR breadth and depth analyses. Non-spike TCR breadth was comparable between vaccine and placebo recipients, consistent with the vaccine containing only spike. Substantial breadth of spike-specific CD8+ and CD4+ T cell responses was reported after vaccination.

This clone showed up just once. The specificity of this receptor is unknown. No base-level quality is on record; no much larger clone is a single base apart. The immunoSEQ Assay was used to sequence TCRbeta CDR3 regions. After extraction, genomic DNA underwent amplification by bias-controlled multiplex PCR, followed by high-throughput sequencing. Per the authors' processing: To quantify the absolute abundance of every unique TCRbeta CDR3 region, sequences were collapsed and filtered. T cell fraction was estimated by normalizing TCRbeta template counts to usable DNA, with usable DNA measured through amplification of reference genes found in all nucleated cells. Repertoire TCRs were annotated as SARS-CoV-2-specific by exact matching of V gene, CDR3 amino acid sequence and J gene to a known reactive TCR set. The reference SARS-CoV-2 TCR set was obtained from MIRA and was filtered for enrichment in COVID-19-positive ImmuneCODE repertoires, whereby public or cross-reactive TCRs were removed. Using the MIRA antigens, annotated TCRs were further analysed by specific ORF or by position within an ORF. Depth was the summed frequency of annotated unique rearrangements, while breadth was defined as annotated unique rearrangements over total unique productive rearrangements. Two-sided Wilcoxon rank-sum tests were used to compare TCR breadth between groups. In its TCRdb copy, this immuneACCESS table keeps in-frame sequences only and misses some clones. Where compared with another copy, unresolved V genes explain less than half of these, and the others have no known cause. D and trimming were read from the DNA, whereas the V and J calls and clone size are those reported in that table. Here the sample has roughly 350,000 clones; 65% to 90% occur a single time. The ten most abundant clones make up approximately 12% of the sample.

Compared with germline, V lacks 0 bases and J lacks 5 bases; bases without a gene match: 5. Inclusive of the bounding cysteine and phenylalanine, the CDR3 is 16 residues long. Of all the DNA, just the CDR3 is kept, 48 bases in frame from base 1. For CDR1 and CDR2, the germline V gene (reference sequence) lists MNHNY and SVGAGI. The treatment or condition label of this sample denotes: about 20 received Ad26.COV2.S at low or high dose, single or two shots; roughly five received placebo; per-sample allocation not given. For vaccine and placebo recipients, repertoires were sequenced using samples collected on day 63 after the first injection. In Cohort 1b, fewer than 30 adults aged 18-55 years were enrolled at a single site in Boston, USA, between 29 July and 7 August 2020. Ad26.COV2.S consisted of a replication-incompetent adenovirus type 26 vector by which a prefusion-stabilized SARS-CoV-2 spike protein from the original Wuhan strain was expressed.

The chain couples TRBV6-6 to TRBJ2-2, with 8 bases matching TRBD2. Here the sequenced sample was peripheral blood, taken in a trial of Ad26.COV2.S vaccine versus placebo. This clonotype was obtained from a person aged 18 to 59 who received the Ad26.COV2.S COVID-19 vaccine or a placebo. This receptor has the CDR3 CASSYSAGGVTGELFF. The DNA sequence follows: TGTGCCAGCAGTTACTCTGCGGGAGGAGTAACCGGGGAGCTGTTTTTT.